Listed here are 12 T cell receptor beta chains from one sample, sequenced in a study of T cell responses to AZD1222 COVID-19 vaccine. Profiled with immunoSEQ multiplex PCR; TCRdb holds only in-frame clones, not every one. The sample comprises 65,000 to 90,000 clones, 70% to 90% of which are singletons, and less than 20% rests with the top ten. Sequenced here: peripheral blood, sampled on day 0 of AZD1222 vaccination. Every receptor here comes from an adult in good health.

J is TRBJ1-6 and V is TRBV5-1, with D tentatively TRBD1 (5 bases). The V end was cut by 4 bases, the J end by 0 bases, with 11 bases between. The CDR3 length is 16 residues. CDR1 and CDR2 (germline): SGHRS, YFSETQ. The CDR3 DNA sequence: TGCGCCAGCAGCCCGACAGTCAGCTCCTATAATTCACCCCTCCACTTT. Its translation is CASSPTVSSYNSPLHF.

The chain carries TRBV30 and TRBJ1-5; 10 bases match TRBD1. The ends lost 1 base at V and 5 bases at J; junction bases unmatched: 5. Germline V gene sequence: CDR1 GTSNPN, CDR2 SVGIG (reference sequence). This CDR3 is built from 15 residues. CDR3 DNA: TGTGCCTGGAGTGGACGGACAGGGGGAGATCAGCCCCAGCATTTT. It yields the protein CAWSGRTGGDQPQHF. Together with reference TRBV30 and TRBJ1-5, the CDR3 gives the full variable domain: SQTIHQWPATLVQPVGSPLSLECTVEGTSNPNLYWYRQAAGRGLQLLFYSVGIGQISSEVPQNLSASRPQDRQFILSSKKLLLSDSGFYLCAWSGRTGGDQPQHFGDGTRLSIL.

The chain couples TRBV3-1 (or the pseudogene TRBV3-2) to TRBJ2-5; D is unresolved. Trimming removed 3 bases at V and 3 bases at J, with 17 bases between. This CDR3 spans 16 amino acids. Germline CDR1 and CDR2: LGHDT and YNNKEL (reference sequence). CDR3 in DNA: TGTGCCAGCAGCCACTACAGTTATGTCGGAAAAGAGACCCAGTACTTC. Encoded protein: CASSHYSYVGKETQYF.

This clone was seen a single time. The chain combines TRBV18 with TRBJ1-3, with a possible D match to TRBD1 (5 bases). Germline assignment: CDR1 KGHSH and CDR2 LQKENI. The CDR3 sequence is 17 residues long. Deletions cut 4 bases from V and 0 bases from J, with 16 bases between. For the CDR3, the DNA is TGTGCCAGCTCACTAGGGACTGCCACCGGCTCTGGAAACACCATATATTTT. Translated, it gives CASSLGTATGSGNTIYF.

The V call is TRBV27, the J call TRBJ2-5, with D unresolved. The CDR3 is made up of 12 amino acids. Germline loops: CDR1 MNHEY, CDR2 SMNVEV (reference sequence). V was shortened by 5 bases and J by 5 bases, with 9 bases between the two germline ends. The CDR3 is CASSLLRETQYF. CDR3 in DNA: TGTGCCAGCAGTCTCTTAAGGGAGACCCAGTACTTC.

The chain joins TRBV30 to TRBJ2-1, with a weak D call TRBD2 (5 bases). The CDR3 consists of 14 residues. V was trimmed by 4 bases and J by 0 bases, leaving 10 bases between them. CDR1 and CDR2 (germline): GTSNPN, SVGIG (reference sequence). CDR3 region: CAWTAGSSYNEQFF. The CDR3 bases are TGTGCCTGGACGGCTGGGAGCTCCTACAATGAGCAGTTCTTC.

J is TRBJ1-2 and V is TRBV4-3; D gene uncertain. The ends were cut back, 1 base at V and 2 bases at J, with 8 bases in the middle. Germline values: CDR1 LGHNA, CDR2 YSLEER. The CDR3 is 14 residues long. CDR3 protein: CASSQVGGNYGYTF. The CDR3 DNA sequence: TGCGCCAGCAGCCAAGTAGGAGGAAACTATGGCTACACCTTC.

This chain joins TRBV6-1 and TRBJ2-1, with D possibly being TRBD2 (6 bases). V dropped 3 bases and J dropped 4 bases, with 13 bases sitting between them. The CDR3 is made up of 15 amino acids. Germline CDR1 and CDR2: MNHNS and SASEGT. In DNA form, the CDR3 reads TGTGCCAGCAGTGAGGGACTCGGGTTTTACAATGAGCAGTTCTTC. It is translated as CASSEGLGFYNEQFF.

The table lists this clone with a count of one. This chain uses TRBV6-5 with TRBJ2-2; possibly TRBD1 for D (5 bases). The CDR3 has 12 amino acids. Trimming cost V 6 bases and J 7 bases, with 9 bases left between them. Germline assignment: CDR1 MNHEY and CDR2 SVGAGI. This chain's CDR3 is CASSQGHGELFF. The CDR3 DNA sequence: TGTGCCAGCAGCCAGGGTCACGGGGAGCTGTTTTTT.

The chain links TRBV9 to TRBJ2-1; perhaps TRBD1 as D (6 bases). The germline V gene encodes CDR1 SGDLS and CDR2 YYNGEE. CDR3 length: 15 residues. Trimming stripped 2 bases from V and 4 bases from J, with 13 bases between. The CDR3 DNA reads TGTGCCAGCAGCGTGGGGTACAGGGTGTACAATGAGCAGTTCTTC. It yields the protein CASSVGYRVYNEQFF.

The count of this clone is one. The rearrangement uses TRBV7-2 and TRBJ1-6; D is unclear. The CDR3 has 14 amino acids. Trimming removed 3 bases from V and 9 bases from J, with 12 bases in between. Looked up from germline, CDR1 is SGHTA and CDR2 is FQGNSA. CDR3: CASSLKLGTSPLHF. Here the CDR3 DNA reads TGTGCCAGCAGCTTGAAACTGGGTACTTCACCCCTCCACTTT.

The J gene is TRBJ1-3, the V gene TRBV7-8; D is undetermined. V was pared by 5 bases and J by 1 base, with 9 bases between. The CDR3 consists of 14 residues. Looked up from germline, CDR1 is SGHVS and CDR2 is FQNEAQ. The CDR3 region is CASSTVRSGNTIYF. CDR3 bases: TGTGCCAGCAGCACAGTCAGGTCTGGAAACACCATATATTTT. Full variable domain (rest looked up from reference TRBV7-8 and TRBJ1-3): GAGVSQSPRYKVAKRGQDVALRCDPISGHVSLFWYQQALGQGPEFLTYFQNEAQLDKSGLPSDRFFAERPEGSVSTLKIQRTQQEDSAVYLCASSTVRSGNTIYFGEGSWLTVV.